Below, 25 T cell receptor beta chains from the same sample are listed, as sequenced in a study of blood T cell repertoires in COVID-19 (dated by TCRdb to the early 2020s). Receptor amplification or capture employed the immunoSEQ multiplex PCR assay. TCRdb retrieved this table from immuneACCESS and kept in-frame rearrangements only. Not all clones are present; in checked studies, unresolved V genes account for under half, and no reason is known for the remainder. The sample yields over 85,000 clones; 60% to 80% were counted once. The ten top clones hold 16% of the sample. Sequenced material: peripheral blood. The receptors stem from an elderly woman with active or convalescent COVID-19.

V usage is TRBV2 and J usage is TRBJ1-2; 12 nucleotides line up with TRBD1. V lost 5 bases to trimming and J lost 4 bases; unmatched junction nucleotides: 8. Looked up from germline, CDR1 is SNHLY and CDR2 is FYNNEI. The CDR3 runs 16 residues. The CDR3 DNA sequence: TGTGCCAGCAGTACTCCGGGACAGGGGGCCGGCTATGGCTACACCTTC. Translating it yields CASSTPGQGAGYGYTF.

The chain combines TRBV2 with TRBJ2-1; 7 nucleotides agree with TRBD2. Unmatched junction bases numbered 12, after V lost 9 bases and J lost 4 bases. Germline V CDR1 and CDR2: SNHLY, FYNNEI. The CDR3 sequence is 15 residues long. CDR3 DNA: TGTGCCAGTGCAGGTACCAGCGGGGATTACAATGAGCAGTTCTTC. Protein sequence: CASAGTSGDYNEQFF.

This chain connects TRBV2 to TRBJ2-1, with 8 positions matching TRBD2. Germline V gene sequence: CDR1 SNHLY, CDR2 FYNNEI. The CDR3 consists of 16 residues. J lost 0 bases, V lost 7 bases, and 8 bases had no gene match. The CDR3 region is CASMKLAASSYNEQFF. The CDR3 coding sequence is TGTGCCAGCATGAAACTAGCGGCAAGCTCCTACAATGAGCAGTTCTTC.

The CDR3 region is CASRLEGGLYNEQFF. The CDR3 DNA reads as TGTGCCAGCAGATTGGAAGGGGGCCTCTACAATGAGCAGTTCTTC. The gene calls are TRBV7-9 and TRBJ2-1; 7 nucleotides line up with TRBD1. CDR3 length: 15 residues. After removal of 6 bases from V and 3 bases from J, the junction contained 8 bases not matched to a gene. Germline CDR1 is SEHNR and CDR2 is FQNEAQ (reference sequence).

The V and J genes are TRBV6-2 or TRBV6-3 and TRBJ2-7; 8 nucleotides agree with TRBD1. The germline V gene encodes CDR1 MNHEY and CDR2 SVGEGT. The CDR3 totals 14 residues. Unmatched junction bases numbered 5, after V lost 5 bases and J lost 2 bases. CDR3 DNA: TGTGCCAGCAGTGGCCGACAGGGGACCTACGAGCAGTACTTC. It specifies CASSGRQGTYEQYF.

This clone was seen at least ten times. The chain joins TRBV28 to TRBJ1-2; 10 bases match TRBD1. CDR3 length: 13 residues. The V segment lost 10 bases and the J segment 6 bases; nucleotides outside the gene matches: 8. The germline gives CDR1 MDHEN, CDR2 SYDVKM. The CDR3, as DNA: TGTGCCAACCGGGACAGGGGTGCGGATGGCTACACCTTC. Translated: CANRDRGADGYTF.

The J gene is TRBJ1-1, the V gene TRBV7-2; D is perhaps TRBD1 (5 bases). The CDR3 is 15 residues long. From germline, CDR1 is SGHTA and CDR2 FQGNSA. Between the trimmed V and J ends, which lost 5 bases and 1 base, there was a span of 14 bases. The CDR3, as DNA: TGTGCCAGCAGCGCAGGGCGTCTAGGGAACACTGAAGCTTTCTTT. Its protein is CASSAGRLGNTEAFF.

The chain links TRBV19 to TRBJ1-5, with 8 bases aligning to TRBD1. The CDR3 length is 19 residues. The germline V gene encodes CDR1 LNHDA and CDR2 SQIVND (reference sequence). V lost 0 bases to trimming and J lost 6 bases; unmatched junction nucleotides: 16. The chain's CDR3 is CASSIDSRQGARTSQPQHF. CDR3 nucleotides: TGTGCCAGTAGTATAGATTCCCGGCAGGGGGCGCGAACATCTCAGCCCCAGCATTTT.

This chain connects TRBV7-7 to TRBJ2-5, with D perhaps TRBD2 (6 bases). The ends were cut back, 8 bases at V and 5 bases at J, with 21 bases in the middle. The CDR3 sequence is 15 residues long. The germline V gene has CDR1 SSHAT and CDR2 FNYEAQ (reference sequence). In DNA, the CDR3 is TGTGCCAGCCGACCCGGGACTTTTTGGGGGGAGACCCAGTACTTC. This sequence encodes CASRPGTFWGETQYF.

The rearrangement joins TRBV2 to TRBJ2-2; D is perhaps TRBD2 (5 bases). The V end was cut by 9 bases, the J end by 2 bases, with 13 bases between. This CDR3 spans 14 amino acids. Germline-derived CDR1 and CDR2 are SNHLY and FYNNEI. The CDR3 DNA is TGTGCCAGTACCCGGGATACAAACACCGGGGAGCTGTTTTTT. Its protein is CASTRDTNTGELFF. The variable domain in full, with the rest retrieved from reference TRBV2 and TRBJ2-2, is EPEVTQTPSHQVTQMGQEVILRCVPISNHLYFYWYRQILGQKVEFLVSFYNNEISEKSEIFDDQFSVERPDGSNFTLKIRSTKLEDSAMYFCASTRDTNTGELFFGEGSRLTVL.

The rearrangement joins TRBV5-1 to TRBJ2-1; 7 bases match TRBD1. Germline V CDR1 and CDR2: SGHRS, YFSETQ. The CDR3 extends over 17 amino acids. J was trimmed by 0 bases and V by 4 bases; bases with no gene match: 10. The CDR3 DNA reads TGCGCCAGCAGCATATGGCAGGACAGGTACTCCTACAATGAGCAGTTCTTC. It yields the protein CASSIWQDRYSYNEQFF.

The J gene is TRBJ2-7, the V gene TRBV27; 7 bases match TRBD1. J gave up 0 bases and V 1 base, and 6 bases lay outside the gene matches. The germline gives CDR1 MNHEY, CDR2 SMNVEV (reference sequence). This CDR3 is 16 amino acids long. The CDR3 here is CASSLLAAGGSYEQYF. For the CDR3, the DNA is TGTGCCAGCAGTTTATTGGCGGCAGGGGGCTCCTACGAGCAGTACTTC.

The chain is built from TRBV9 and TRBJ2-1; no firm D call. Trimming took off 3 bases at V and 14 bases at J, with 15 bases between the two ends. Germline V CDR1 and CDR2: SGDLS, YYNGEE. The CDR3 covers 12 residues. The CDR3, as DNA: TGTGCCAGCAGCGCGACACAACGCCCCAAGTTCTTC. Translating gives CASSATQRPKFF. The complete variable domain, with remaining parts taken from reference TRBV9 and TRBJ2-1, reads DSGVTQTPKHLITATGQRVTLRCSPRSGDLSVYWYQQSLDQGLQFLIQYYNGEERAKGNILERFSAQQFPDLHSELNLSSLELGDSALYFCASSATQRPKFFGPGTRLTVL.

The rearrangement joins TRBV28 to TRBJ2-2; perhaps TRBD2 as D (7 bases). CDR1 and CDR2 (germline): MDHEN, SYDVKM. The CDR3 is 16 residues long. Trimming left V 2 bases short and J 5 bases short, with 15 bases between. The CDR3 sequence is CASSLGGAGSTGELFF. CDR3 nucleotides: TGTGCCAGCAGTTTAGGGGGGGCAGGGAGTACCGGGGAGCTGTTTTTT.

The chain has TRBV2 and TRBJ2-5, with 7 bases aligning to TRBD2. Germline loops: CDR1 SNHLY, CDR2 FYNNEI. This CDR3 region has 16 residues. The junction had 15 bases not matched to a gene; V was cut back by 6 bases and J by 5 bases. The CDR3 DNA sequence: TGTGCCAGCAGCGAACTACCCCGGGAGGCCGGGGAGACCCAGTACTTC. It yields the protein CASSELPREAGETQYF.

The chain links TRBV27 to TRBJ1-2; no firm D call. The germline CDR1 and CDR2 sequences are MNHEY and SMNVEV (reference sequence). The CDR3 contains 15 residues. V lost 6 bases to trimming and J lost 4 bases, with 18 bases between them. This chain's CDR3 is CASSPGPVEFYGYTF. CDR3 bases: TGTGCCAGCAGCCCGGGTCCCGTCGAATTCTATGGCTACACCTTC.

The V and J genes are TRBV19 and TRBJ2-1; 7 bases are a match to TRBD1. The CDR3 extends over 13 amino acids. The trim removed 7 bases at V and 8 bases at J, leaving 8 bases unmatched. Germline CDR1 LNHDA, CDR2 SQIVND (reference sequence). The DNA for the CDR3 is TGTGCCAGTACTAAGGGGGCGATGGATGAGCAGTTCTTC. This translates into CASTKGAMDEQFF.

The chain carries TRBV5-1 and TRBJ2-3; 10 nucleotides align to TRBD2. Germline values: CDR1 SGHRS, CDR2 YFSETQ. Trimming took 1 base from V and 5 from J; bases not matched to a gene: 10. The CDR3 spans 17 residues. DNA of the CDR3: TGCGCCAGCAGCTTGCAGTCCGTAGCGGGAGGAGGAGATACGCAGTATTTT. Residues: CASSLQSVAGGGDTQYF.

The sample holds a few counts of this clone. V and J are TRBV3-1 (or the pseudogene TRBV3-2) and TRBJ1-2, with D possibly TRBD1 on 6 matching bases. The CDR3 totals 15 residues. CDR1 LGHDT and CDR2 YNNKEL come from the germline V gene (reference sequence). V lost 1 base to trimming and J lost 7 bases, with 16 bases between them. The CDR3 DNA is TGTGCCAGCAGCCAAGGAGGGGGAAACTCAGTTGGCTACACCTTC. Encoded protein: CASSQGGGNSVGYTF.

This clone was found a few times. The V and J genes are TRBV2 and TRBJ1-1; D is perhaps TRBD1 (5 bases). Trimming took off 7 bases at V and 1 base at J, with 13 bases between the two ends. This CDR3 comprises 14 residues. The germline CDR1 and CDR2 sequences are SNHLY and FYNNEI. CDR3 protein: CASTPWGENTEAFF. Here the CDR3 DNA reads TGTGCCAGCACCCCCTGGGGGGAGAACACTGAAGCTTTCTTT.

The CDR3 loop is CASSLSVEVIGGGTDTQYF. The CDR3 nucleotides are TGTGCCAGCAGTTTATCGGTTGAAGTTATCGGCGGGGGCACAGATACGCAGTATTTT. The chain is built from TRBV28 and TRBJ2-3; possible D gene TRBD2, 6 bases. Trimming stripped 1 base from V and 1 base from J, with 21 bases between. Germline values: CDR1 MDHEN, CDR2 SYDVKM. This CDR3 has 19 amino acids.

The chain is built from TRBV6-1 and TRBJ2-2; TRBD2 matches at 7 bases. V was clipped by 4 bases and J by 4 bases; unmatched bases: 12. CDR3 length equals 17 residues. The germline gives CDR1 MNHNS, CDR2 SASEGT. CDR3 nucleotide sequence: TGTGCCAGCAGTGGGGAATACGGGGGGATGAGCACCGGGGAGCTGTTTTTT. Protein product: CASSGEYGGMSTGELFF.

This rearrangement joins TRBV6-2 or TRBV6-3 to TRBJ1-1, with 7 bases lining up with TRBD1. The CDR3 totals 14 residues. V gave up 5 bases and J gave up 3 bases; unmatched junction bases: 6. Per germline, CDR1 MNHEY and CDR2 SVGEGT. The DNA for the CDR3 is TGTGCCAGCAGTCGACAGGGAATTTACACTGAAGCTTTCTTT. Its translation: CASSRQGIYTEAFF.

The V call is TRBV6-2 or TRBV6-3, the J call TRBJ2-7; 7 bases agree with TRBD1. The V segment lost 4 bases and the J segment 2 bases; nucleotides outside the gene matches: 8. Germline V gene lookup returns CDR1 MNHEY and CDR2 SVGEGT. This CDR3 comprises 15 residues. The DNA for the CDR3 is TGTGCCAGCAGTTTCCTCCGGGACAGCACCTACGAGCAGTACTTC. This encodes CASSFLRDSTYEQYF.

The chain recombines TRBV28 with TRBJ1-3; D unresolved. Germline CDR1 and CDR2: MDHEN and SYDVKM. The CDR3 loop spans 15 amino acids. Trimming removed 0 bases from V and 0 bases from J, with 6 bases in between. CDR3 in DNA: TGTGCCAGCAGTTTATGGGGGAGCTCTGGAAACACCATATATTTT. It specifies CASSLWGSSGNTIYF.